Here is one T cell receptor (beta chain) with its context. The sample comes from a study of blood T cell repertoires in COVID-19. Study context: Samples taken during acute and convalescent COVID-19 were collected in the United States, Italy and Spain.

Original methodology: Quantification of nucleated cells was approximated via reference gene primer amplification. TCRdb's table, derived via immunoSEQ multiplex PCR, lists solely in-frame clones and lacks some. V and J calls and clone size are those listed in that table; D and trimming were worked out from the DNA. Of some 250,000 clones in the sample, around 84% were seen once. The germline V and J ends were trimmed by 4 bases and 10 bases, with 12 bases remaining between them. Germline CDR1 reads SGHRS; CDR2 reads YFSETQ. This CDR3 has 12 amino acids. Sequencing input: peripheral blood. The genes are TRBV5-1 and TRBJ2-1, with D possibly TRBD1 on 6 matching bases. The source of this sequence is a man between 60 and 75 years old with acute or convalescent COVID-19. The CDR3 is CASSATGQEQFF. The CDR3, as DNA: TGCGCCAGCAGCGCTACAGGGCAGGAGCAGTTCTTC.